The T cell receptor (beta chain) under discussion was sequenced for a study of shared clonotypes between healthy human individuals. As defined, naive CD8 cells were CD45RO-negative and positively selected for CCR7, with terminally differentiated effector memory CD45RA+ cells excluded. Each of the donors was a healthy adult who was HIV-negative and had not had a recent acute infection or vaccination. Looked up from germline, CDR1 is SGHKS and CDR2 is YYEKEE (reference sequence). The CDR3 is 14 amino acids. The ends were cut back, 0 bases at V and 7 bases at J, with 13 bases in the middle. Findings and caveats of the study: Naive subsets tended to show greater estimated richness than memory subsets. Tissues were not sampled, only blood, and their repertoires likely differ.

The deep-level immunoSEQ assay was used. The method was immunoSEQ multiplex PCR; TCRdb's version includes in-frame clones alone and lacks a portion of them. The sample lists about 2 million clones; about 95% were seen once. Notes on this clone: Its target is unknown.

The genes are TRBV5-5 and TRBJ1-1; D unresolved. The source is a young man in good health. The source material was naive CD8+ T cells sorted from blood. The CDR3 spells CASSLAEEGGEAFF. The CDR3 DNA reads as TGTGCCAGCAGCTTGGCGGAAGAGGGTGGTGAAGCTTTCTTT.